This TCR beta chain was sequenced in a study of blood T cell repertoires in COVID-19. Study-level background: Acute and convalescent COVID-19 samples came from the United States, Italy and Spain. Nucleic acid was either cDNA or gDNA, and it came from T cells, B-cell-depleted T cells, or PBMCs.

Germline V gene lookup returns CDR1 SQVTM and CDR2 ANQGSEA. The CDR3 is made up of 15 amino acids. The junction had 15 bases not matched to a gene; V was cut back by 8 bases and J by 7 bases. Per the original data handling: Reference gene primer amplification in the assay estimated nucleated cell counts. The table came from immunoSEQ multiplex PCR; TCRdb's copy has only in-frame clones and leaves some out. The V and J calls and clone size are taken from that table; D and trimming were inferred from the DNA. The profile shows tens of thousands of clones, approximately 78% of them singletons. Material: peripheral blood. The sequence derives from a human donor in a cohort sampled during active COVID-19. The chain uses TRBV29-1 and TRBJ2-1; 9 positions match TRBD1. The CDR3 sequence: CSIKWQTGGMNEQFF. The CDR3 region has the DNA TGCAGCATAAAATGGCAGACAGGGGGAATGAATGAGCAGTTCTTC.